Shown below are 31 T cell receptor beta chains from a single sample sequenced in a study of blood T cell repertoires in COVID-19 (dated by TCRdb to the early 2020s). Library creation used the immunoSEQ multiplex PCR assay. TCRdb re-hosts the immuneACCESS table, in-frame sequences only. Its copies lack some clones; in the studies checked, an unresolved V gene accounts for under half of them, and the cause for the rest is not known. Across this sample there are approximately 470,000 clones, with roughly 90% seen only once. The ten most abundant clones make up about 0.65% of the sample. The sequencing sample was made of PBMCs or T cells enriched from blood (not recorded which). The receptors shown here come from a young woman who had recovered from COVID-19.

The rearrangement links TRBV30 to TRBJ1-4; D is unclear. The CDR3 has 15 amino acids. From germline, CDR1 is GTSNPN and CDR2 SVGIG (reference sequence). V was cut by 0 bases and J by 7 bases, with 15 bases left in between. CDR3 DNA: TGTGCCTGGAGTGTACAATGGGGAGGCGGTGAAAAACTGTTTTTT. It encodes CAWSVQWGGGEKLFF.

The rearrangement joins TRBV5-1 to TRBJ1-6; 7 nucleotides align to TRBD1. Germline trimming cut 4 bases from V and 9 bases from J; bases unmatched to any gene: 7. Germline loops: CDR1 SGHRS, CDR2 YFSETQ. The CDR3 is made up of 14 amino acids. CDR3 nucleotides: TGCGCCAGCAGCCGCGACAGGGTCGGTTCACCCCTCCACTTT. Its protein product is CASSRDRVGSPLHF.

The chain carries TRBV5-6 and TRBJ2-2; tentatively, D is TRBD1 (6 bases). This CDR3 is built from 16 residues. V was cut by 2 bases and J by 1 base, with 12 bases left in between. Germline V gives CDR1 SGHDT, CDR2 YYEEEE. CDR3 DNA: TGTGCCAGCAGCTTAAAAGGGGGTTGGAACACCGGGGAGCTGTTTTTT. This gives the protein CASSLKGGWNTGELFF.

V usage is TRBV28 and J usage is TRBJ1-1; D is possibly TRBD1 (6 bases). Germline V gene lookup returns CDR1 MDHEN and CDR2 SYDVKM. CDR3 length: 15 residues. Trimming took 6 bases from V and 1 from J, leaving 15 bases between them. The chain's CDR3 is CASRLSGGGNTEAFF. CDR3 DNA sequence: TGTGCCAGCAGACTCTCTGGGGGCGGGAACACTGAAGCTTTCTTT.

The rearrangement uses TRBV7-9 and TRBJ2-2; 10 positions agree with TRBD1. V shed 2 bases, J shed 6 bases, and the junction held 3 bases outside the gene matches. Germline lookup yields CDR1 SEHNR and CDR2 FQNEAQ (reference sequence). The CDR3 spans 15 residues. The CDR3 DNA reads TGTGCCAGCAGCTTAAGGGACAGGGGCCCCGGGGAGCTGTTTTTT. Translation: CASSLRDRGPGELFF.

The J gene is TRBJ2-7, the V gene TRBV4-1; TRBD2 agrees at 9 bases. The CDR3 has 15 residues. CDR1 is MGHRA, CDR2 YSYEKL, per germline. With V trimmed by 0 bases and J by 5 bases, 5 bases remained unmatched. The CDR3, as DNA: TGCGCCAGCAGCCAAGAATGGGCGGGGGGGCACGAGCAGTACTTC. Translated, it gives CASSQEWAGGHEQYF.

The gene calls are TRBV7-9 and TRBJ2-6, with D perhaps TRBD2 (5 bases). Germline V gene sequence: CDR1 SEHNR, CDR2 FQNEAQ (reference sequence). The CDR3 length is 18 residues. The V end was cut by 3 bases, the J end by 1 base, with 16 bases between. CDR3 sequence (DNA): TGTGCCAGCAGCTTTCACGAGGGTTCGCCATCTGGGGCCAACGTCCTGACTTTC. Amino acid sequence: CASSFHEGSPSGANVLTF.

The chain joins TRBV7-8 to TRBJ2-7, with 9 bases aligning to TRBD2. This CDR3 contains 17 residues. Germline-derived CDR1 and CDR2 are SGHVS and FQNEAQ. The V gene end was trimmed by 2 bases and the J gene end by 3 bases; junction bases not matched to a gene: 11. The CDR3 protein is CASSLMAPSGELYEQYF. For the CDR3, the DNA is TGTGCCAGCAGCTTAATGGCCCCTAGCGGGGAGCTCTACGAGCAGTACTTC.

The chain employs TRBV5-1 and TRBJ2-1; no clear D. Trimming took off 7 bases at V and 6 bases at J, with 17 bases between the two ends. The germline CDR1 and CDR2 sequences are SGHRS and YFSETQ. This CDR3 spans 14 amino acids. CDR3 DNA sequence: TGCGCCAGCTCTCCGGGTCCCCCGGTCAATGAGCAGTTCTTC. Amino acid sequence: CASSPGPPVNEQFF.

This clone has a count of ten or more. The chain employs TRBV19 and TRBJ1-2; D is ambiguous. V was trimmed by 8 bases and J by 3 bases, leaving 16 bases between them. Looked up from germline, CDR1 is LNHDA and CDR2 is SQIVND (reference sequence). CDR3 size: 14 residues. The CDR3 DNA sequence: TGTGCCAGTGTTCAGACCCACGCGGACTATGGCTACACCTTC. Its protein product is CASVQTHADYGYTF.

The chain employs TRBV27 and TRBJ1-2; TRBD1 matches 7 bases. Germline assignment: CDR1 MNHEY and CDR2 SMNVEV (reference sequence). The CDR3 extends over 16 amino acids. Trimming took 0 bases from V and 8 from J; bases not matched to a gene: 12. CDR3 residues: CASSLSPEGARGGYTF. CDR3 bases: TGTGCCAGCAGTTTATCCCCCGAGGGGGCGCGGGGAGGCTACACCTTC.

The chain joins TRBV5-4 to TRBJ2-3; tentatively, D is TRBD2 (6 bases). Looked up from germline, CDR1 is SGHNT and CDR2 is YYREEE (reference sequence). The CDR3 contains 15 residues. Trimming stripped 1 base from V and 2 bases from J, with 11 bases between. CDR3 nucleotide sequence: TGTGCCAGCAGCTTGCAAGGGACTTACACAGATACGCAGTATTTT. As protein: CASSLQGTYTDTQYF.

V and J are TRBV7-2 and TRBJ1-6, with unresolved D. Looked up from germline, CDR1 is SGHTA and CDR2 is FQGNSA. The CDR3 consists of 12 residues. V shed 1 base and J shed 12 bases, with 7 bases lying between them. The CDR3 nucleotides read TGTGCCAGCAGCTTAGTTTTTCAACCCCTCCACTTT. This translates into CASSLVFQPLHF.

CDR3 residues: CASSYSSFGGGYTF. The CDR3, as DNA: TGTGCCAGCAGTTACTCGAGCTTTGGGGGCGGCTACACCTTC. This chain links TRBV6-5 with TRBJ1-2; the D gene is possibly TRBD1 (6 bases). V lost 0 bases, J lost 8 bases, and 13 bases lay in between. The CDR3 contains 14 residues. Germline lookup yields CDR1 MNHEY and CDR2 SVGAGI.

The chain employs TRBV5-6 and TRBJ1-4, with 9 bases lining up with TRBD1. Germline loops: CDR1 SGHDT, CDR2 YYEEEE. Trimming removed 3 bases from V and 7 bases from J; junction bases left unmatched: 7. This CDR3 has 15 residues. The DNA for the CDR3 is TGTGCCAGCAGCTCTTACAGGGGGCAGGGTGAAAAACTGTTTTTT. It codes for CASSSYRGQGEKLFF.

This chain connects TRBV5-8 to TRBJ1-6, with D perhaps TRBD1 (5 bases). V lost 2 bases and J lost 8, with 14 bases in between. This CDR3 is built from 15 residues. Germline assignment: CDR1 SGHTS and CDR2 YDEGEE. CDR3 DNA sequence: TGTGCCAGCAGCTTATTAGGCAGGGCGGATTCACCCCTCCACTTT. Translating gives CASSLLGRADSPLHF. The full variable domain, rest sourced from reference TRBV5-8 and TRBJ1-6, is EAGVTQSPTHLIKTRGQQATLRCSPISGHTSVYWYQQALGLGLQFLLWYDEGEERNRGNFPPRFSGRQFPNYSSELNVNALELEDSALYLCASSLLGRADSPLHFGNGTRLTVT.

The chain's CDR3 is CAWSGVSGREFNEKLFF. CDR3 in DNA: TGTGCCTGGAGTGGCGTTTCGGGGAGAGAATTTAATGAAAAACTGTTTTTT. The V gene is TRBV30, the J gene TRBJ1-4, with D uncertain. CDR1 and CDR2 (germline): GTSNPN, SVGIG (reference sequence). This CDR3 is built from 17 residues. Trimming cost V 1 base and J 4 bases, with 19 bases left between them.

The V and J genes are TRBV25-1 and TRBJ2-1; a weak D match, TRBD2 (5 bases). Germline lookup yields CDR1 MGHDK and CDR2 SYGVNS. The V and J ends lost 4 bases and 0 bases respectively, with 16 bases between them. The CDR3 spans 17 residues. The CDR3 DNA reads TGTGCCAGCAGTGTCCTCGGGGTACAGAGCTCCTACAATGAGCAGTTCTTC. Protein: CASSVLGVQSSYNEQFF.

The V and J genes are TRBV5-1 and TRBJ1-1; 9 bases fit TRBD1. After removal of 0 bases from V and 5 bases from J, the junction contained 5 bases not matched to a gene. In germline, CDR1 is SGHRS, CDR2 YFSETQ. CDR3 length: 15 residues. The CDR3 region is CASSLEGQGGTEAFF. The CDR3 nucleotides read TGCGCCAGCAGCTTGGAGGGACAGGGCGGGACTGAAGCTTTCTTT.

The V gene is TRBV2, the J gene TRBJ1-5, with 8 bases that match TRBD1. The CDR3 runs to 15 residues. With V trimmed by 5 bases and J by 0 bases, 3 bases remained unmatched. Germline V CDR1 and CDR2: SNHLY, FYNNEI. The CDR3 here is CASSKQGGSNQPQHF. The CDR3 region has the DNA TGTGCCAGCAGTAAACAGGGGGGTAGCAATCAGCCCCAGCATTTT.

The chain carries TRBV5-4 and TRBJ1-1; D unclear. The CDR3 has 15 amino acids. Per germline, CDR1 SGHNT and CDR2 YYREEE (reference sequence). The germline V and J ends were trimmed by 3 bases and 2 bases, with 14 bases remaining between them. The DNA for the CDR3 is TGTGCCAGCAGCTCCTGGGAGGCGAGAAACACTGAAGCTTTCTTT. Translated: CASSSWEARNTEAFF.

The V call is TRBV30, the J call TRBJ1-1; D gene uncertain. V lost 3 bases and J 2 bases, leaving 4 bases between the germline ends. Germline loops: CDR1 GTSNPN, CDR2 SVGIG (reference sequence). The CDR3 contains 11 residues. CDR3 in amino acids: CAWRANTEAFF. The CDR3 DNA is TGTGCCTGGAGGGCAAACACTGAAGCTTTCTTT. Using reference TRBV30 and TRBJ1-1 for the parts outside the CDR3, the full variable domain is SQTIHQWPATLVQPVGSPLSLECTVEGTSNPNLYWYRQAAGRGLQLLFYSVGIGQISSEVPQNLSASRPQDRQFILSSKKLLLSDSGFYLCAWRANTEAFFGQGTRLTVV.

This rearrangement joins TRBV28 to TRBJ2-3; D is unclear. V was trimmed by 3 bases and J by 0 bases, leaving 10 bases between them. Germline V gene data show CDR1 as MDHEN and CDR2 as SYDVKM. This CDR3 comprises 15 residues. CDR3 in amino acids: CASSFLARSTDTQYF. Here the CDR3 DNA reads TGTGCCAGCAGTTTTTTGGCTAGAAGCACAGATACGCAGTATTTT. Full variable domain (missing parts from reference TRBV28 and TRBJ2-3): DVKVTQSSRYLVKRTGEKVFLECVQDMDHENMFWYRQDPGLGLRLIYFSYDVKMKEKGDIPEGYSVSREKKERFSLILESASTNQTSMYLCASSFLARSTDTQYFGPGTRLTVL.

The rearrangement links TRBV5-1 to TRBJ2-5, with D possibly TRBD2 on 6 matching bases. The V and J ends lost 0 bases and 5 bases respectively, with 11 bases between them. The CDR3 length is 14 residues. The germline V gene has CDR1 SGHRS and CDR2 YFSETQ. The CDR3 DNA follows: TGCGCCAGCAGCTTGGGACTAGGAACGGAGACCCAGTACTTC. It specifies CASSLGLGTETQYF. The full variable domain, its missing parts supplied by reference TRBV5-1 and TRBJ2-5, is KAGVTQTPRYLIKTRGQQVTLSCSPISGHRSVSWYQQTPGQGLQFLFEYFSETQRNKGNFPGRFSGRQFSNSRSEMNVSTLELGDSALYLCASSLGLGTETQYFGPGTRLLVL.

Worth noting for this clone: This specimen includes other DNA sequences encoding the same CDR3. This chain joins TRBV24-1 and TRBJ2-5; D unresolved. V lost 7 bases, J lost 4 bases, and 6 bases lay in between. This CDR3 contains 11 residues. Germline V gene lookup returns CDR1 KGHDR and CDR2 SFDVKD. The CDR3 nucleotides are TGTGCCACCAGCGCCGGAGAGACCCAGTACTTC. This translates into CATSAGETQYF.

The chain recombines TRBV2 with TRBJ2-7; D perhaps matches TRBD1 (6 bases). The CDR3 spans 13 residues. Trimming removed 6 bases at V and 3 bases at J, with 12 bases between. Per germline, CDR1 SNHLY and CDR2 FYNNEI. CDR3 coding DNA: TGTGCCAGCAGAAGGACAGCAAACTACGAGCAGTACTTC. Its protein product is CASRRTANYEQYF.

The V and J genes are TRBV28 and TRBJ2-5, with D perhaps TRBD1 (6 bases). CDR3 length equals 12 residues. CDR1 and CDR2 (germline): MDHEN, SYDVKM. Deletions cut 11 bases from V and 9 bases from J, with 19 bases between. The CDR3 is CAATDRSGAQYF. The CDR3 DNA is TGTGCCGCCACCGACAGGTCAGGGGCCCAGTACTTC.

The chain recombines TRBV6-2 or TRBV6-3 with TRBJ2-7; 12 bases match TRBD1. The CDR3 length is 20 residues. The germline V gene encodes CDR1 MNHEY and CDR2 SVGEGT. The junction had 12 bases not matched to a gene; V was cut back by 0 bases and J by 0 bases. The CDR3 region has the DNA TGTGCCAGCAGTTACTCGGCCCCGGGACAGGGGGCCGGTAGCTCCTACGAGCAGTACTTC. Encoded protein: CASSYSAPGQGAGSSYEQYF.

This clone is a singleton in its sample. The chain employs TRBV28 and TRBJ1-2, with D possibly TRBD1 on 5 matching bases. The CDR3 covers 15 residues. Trimming took 6 bases from V and 3 from J, leaving 17 bases between them. Germline CDR1 MDHEN, CDR2 SYDVKM. For the CDR3, the DNA is TGTGCCAGCAGGGAGCGGGGCGGACCTCACTATGGCTACACCTTC. Translated: CASRERGGPHYGYTF.

This clone was found a few times. This chain links TRBV3-1 (or the pseudogene TRBV3-2) with TRBJ1-2, with D perhaps matching TRBD1 (5 bases). The CDR3 extends over 18 amino acids. The ends were cut back, 1 base at V and 4 bases at J, with 22 bases in the middle. Germline loops: CDR1 LGHDT, CDR2 YNNKEL (reference sequence). CDR3: CASSQVSTGGARSYGYTF. The CDR3 nucleotides read TGTGCCAGCAGCCAAGTGTCTACTGGAGGGGCTAGGAGCTATGGCTACACCTTC.

This sequence joins TRBV9 and TRBJ2-3; 13 bases are shared with TRBD2. CDR3 length: 17 residues. CDR1 and CDR2 (germline): SGDLS, YYNGEE. The V and J ends lost 4 bases and 2 bases, in that order; junction bases with no gene match: 7. CDR3 in DNA: TGTGCCAGCAGCTCCCGGACTAGCGGGGGCCTCACAGATACGCAGTATTTT. Translated: CASSSRTSGGLTDTQYF. The full variable domain, rest sourced from reference TRBV9 and TRBJ2-3, is DSGVTQTPKHLITATGQRVTLRCSPRSGDLSVYWYQQSLDQGLQFLIQYYNGEERAKGNILERFSAQQFPDLHSELNLSSLELGDSALYFCASSSRTSGGLTDTQYFGPGTRLTVL.